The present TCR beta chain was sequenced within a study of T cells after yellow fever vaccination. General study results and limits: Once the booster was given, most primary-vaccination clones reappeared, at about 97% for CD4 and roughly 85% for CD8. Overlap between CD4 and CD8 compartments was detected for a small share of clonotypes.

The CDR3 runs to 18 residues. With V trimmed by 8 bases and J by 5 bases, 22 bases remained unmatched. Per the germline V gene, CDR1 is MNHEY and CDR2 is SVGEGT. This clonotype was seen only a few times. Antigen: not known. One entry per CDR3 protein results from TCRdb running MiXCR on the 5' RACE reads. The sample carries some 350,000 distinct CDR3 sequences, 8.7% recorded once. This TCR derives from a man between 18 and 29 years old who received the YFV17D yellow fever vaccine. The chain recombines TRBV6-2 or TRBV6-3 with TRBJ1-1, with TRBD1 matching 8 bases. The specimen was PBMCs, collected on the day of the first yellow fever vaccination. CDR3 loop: CASVPQVGGQAPRTEAFF. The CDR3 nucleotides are TGTGCCAGCGTTCCTCAAGTAGGGGGACAGGCCCCACGGACTGAAGCTTTCTTT.